This note documents a single T cell receptor (beta chain) sequence. The antigen this receptor binds is unknown. No much larger clonotype is one base removed from it; base qualities were not supplied. One collaborating source in Seattle enrolled patients during active infection and followed them longitudinally through the course of disease. The collaborating institutions used their own protocols to collect whole blood in K2EDTA tubes. Collaborator samples were shipped for TCRbeta analysis as frozen whole blood, isolated PBMCs, or DNA extracted from either sample type. The CDR3 covers 14 residues, taking in both the cysteine and the phenylalanine. Left in the record is the CDR3 DNA by itself, 42 bases read in frame from the first base. V loses 2 bases at its end and J loses 10 bases; junction bases beyond the gene matches: 4. Per the germline V gene (reference sequence), MNHNY is the CDR1 and SVGAGI is the CDR2.

The immunoSEQ Assay, a bias-controlled multiplex PCR, was used to amplify TCRbeta CDR3 regions from genomic DNA. As for the original processing: The number of nucleated cells in each sample was estimated by amplification of reference gene primers within the assay. Sequence reads were collapsed and filtered to measure the absolute abundance of every unique TCRbeta CDR3 rearrangement. For each sample, productive Simpson clonality was calculated as the square root of Simpson's diversity index across productive rearrangements. In TCRdb, the immuneACCESS table is reduced to in-frame sequences with V and J assigned. These tables do not hold every clone; where another copy was compared, an unresolved V gene accounts for under half, and the others remain unexplained. The V and J calls and clone size come from that table; D and trimming were worked out from the DNA. The sample table holds over 70,000 clones, of which just under 80% were seen once. Of the sample, 6.3% is held by the ten largest clones.

These data come from a study of blood T cell repertoires in COVID-19 (TCRdb year 2020). Concerning the study at large: The collaborator samples originated in the United States, Italy and Spain and spanned the acute and convalescent phases of COVID-19. Samples were obtained from the ongoing ImmuneRACE study (first 160 participants) and from about 1,300 subjects provided by 6 global collaborators. Where available, HLA class I and class II types were obtained from metadata supplied by the sample provider rather than from assay-based typing. A freely available public database, intended as a resource for researchers studying the immune response to SARS-CoV-2, is where the repertoires were released. The dataset comprised deeply sampled blood TCRbeta repertoires from subjects exposed to, actively infected with, or recovered from COVID-19. The material from the prospective study consisted of cDNA or gDNA derived from T cells, B-cell-depleted T cells, or PBMCs. The sample metadata nearly always contained a de-identified subject ID, COVID-19 status, age in years and sex. Summary of the overall study and its limitations: Clinical and demographic metadata were provided uncurated, with the amount varying by source and participant.

The sequenced sample consisted of peripheral blood. This clonotype was sampled from a man between 65 and 85 years old with COVID-19, enrolled during active disease. The sequence is built from TRBV6-6 and TRBJ1-4, with 10 bases aligning to TRBD1. The sequence in DNA is TGTGCCAGCAGTTACGGGGACAGGGGCGGAAAACTGTTTTTT. This yields the protein CASSYGDRGGKLFF.